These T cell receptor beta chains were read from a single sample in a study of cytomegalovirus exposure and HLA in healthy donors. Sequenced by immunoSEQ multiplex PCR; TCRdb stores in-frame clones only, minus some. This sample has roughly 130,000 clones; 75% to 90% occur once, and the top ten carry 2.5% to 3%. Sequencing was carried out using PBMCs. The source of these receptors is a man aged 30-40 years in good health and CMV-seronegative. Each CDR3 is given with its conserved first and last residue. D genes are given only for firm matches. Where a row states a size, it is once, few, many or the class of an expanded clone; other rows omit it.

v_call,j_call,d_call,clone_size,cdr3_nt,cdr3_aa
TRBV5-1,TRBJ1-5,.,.,TGCGCCAGCAGCTTACAGGGTGGCCAGCCCCAGCATTTT,CASSLQGGQPQHF
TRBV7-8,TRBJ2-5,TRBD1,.,TGTGCCAGCAGCTTAGCGCTCAGGGGGCTACAAGAGACCCAGTACTTC,CASSLALRGLQETQYF
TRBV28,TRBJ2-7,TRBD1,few,TGTGCCAGCAGTTTCCGGACAGGGACACCCTACGAGCAGTACTTC,CASSFRTGTPYEQYF
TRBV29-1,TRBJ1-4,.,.,TGCAGCGCCATGGGGGGGTTCACAACTAATGAAAAACTGTTTTTT,CSAMGGFTTNEKLFF
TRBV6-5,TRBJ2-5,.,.,TGTGCCAGCAACGAAAGCCCGGGGTATCAAGAGACCCAGTACTTC,CASNESPGYQETQYF
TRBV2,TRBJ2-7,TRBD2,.,TGTGCCAGGGAGGGGCGGGGGACCTACGAGCAGTACTTC,CAREGRGTYEQYF
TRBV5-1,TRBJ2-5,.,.,TGCGCCAGCAGCTCAATAGGTGGGCGAGAGACCCAGTACTTC,CASSSIGGRETQYF
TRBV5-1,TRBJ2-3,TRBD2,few,TGCGCCAGCAGCTTGGGACTAGCGGGAGACACAGATACGCAGTATTTT,CASSLGLAGDTDTQYF
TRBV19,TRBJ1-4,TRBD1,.,TGTGCCAGTAATGGGATCCTGGGACAGCCTAATGAAAAACTGTTTTTT,CASNGILGQPNEKLFF
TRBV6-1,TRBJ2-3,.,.,TGTGCCAGCAGTGATCCCTATAGCGGAACAGATACGCAGTATTTT,CASSDPYSGTDTQYF
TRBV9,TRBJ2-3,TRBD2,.,TGTGCCAGCAGCGTACGACTAGCGGGAGTAGATACGCAGTATTTT,CASSVRLAGVDTQYF
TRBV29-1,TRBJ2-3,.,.,TGCAGCCCAGGGTATGCGAATACGCAGTATTTT,CSPGYANTQYF
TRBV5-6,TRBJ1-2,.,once,TGTGCCAGCAGCAACCGAGGACAGATACTTGGCTACACCTTC,CASSNRGQILGYTF
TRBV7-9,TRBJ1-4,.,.,TGTGCCAGCAGTGCCGTGGGGGGGGCGGAAAAACTGTTTTTT,CASSAVGGAEKLFF
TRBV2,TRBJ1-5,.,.,TGTGCCAGCACGGCGGGGGCAGAAGGGGCTTTTCTGGGTCAGCCCCAGCATTTT,CASTAGAEGAFLGQPQHF
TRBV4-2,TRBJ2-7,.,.,TGTGCCAGCAGCCAAACAGGTTCCGAGCAGTACTTC,CASSQTGSEQYF
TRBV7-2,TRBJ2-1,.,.,TGTGCCAGCAGCTTGCCTCAGGGTACCCCCTACAATGAGCAGTTCTTC,CASSLPQGTPYNEQFF
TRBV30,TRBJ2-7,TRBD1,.,TGTGCCTGGACCCGGGGACAGGGAACTTACGAGCAGTACTTC,CAWTRGQGTYEQYF
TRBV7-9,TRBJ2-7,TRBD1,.,TGTGCCAGCAGCTTTGGACAGGGTTCCTACGAGCAGTACTTC,CASSFGQGSYEQYF
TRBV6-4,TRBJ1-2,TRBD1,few,TGTGCCAGCAGCCGCCGGGACAGGGGCTATGGCTACACCTTC,CASSRRDRGYGYTF
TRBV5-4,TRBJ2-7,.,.,TGTGCCAGCAGCTTGGATTTTGAGGGGCAGTACTTC,CASSLDFEGQYF
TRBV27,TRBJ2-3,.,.,TGTGCCAGCAGTTATCAGGGAGGAGGTACGCAGTATTTT,CASSYQGGGTQYF
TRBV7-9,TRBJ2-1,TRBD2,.,TGTGCCAGCAGCCTGACTAGCGGACGCTACAATGAGCAGTTCTTC,CASSLTSGRYNEQFF
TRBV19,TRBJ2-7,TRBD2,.,TGTGCCAGTAGTTCTCCCCCCATGGGGACTAGCGGGAGGATCCCCTACGAGCAGTACTTC,CASSSPPMGTSGRIPYEQYF
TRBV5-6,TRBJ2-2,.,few,TGTGCCAGCAGCTTACAGGGCACCGGGGAGCTGTTTTTT,CASSLQGTGELFF
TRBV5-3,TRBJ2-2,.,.,TGTGCCAGAAGTCTGGCTTACAGCAACACCGGGGAGCTGTTTTTT,CARSLAYSNTGELFF
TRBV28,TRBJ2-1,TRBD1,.,TGTGCCAGCAGCACGGGACAGGGCAGAAATGAGCAGTTCTTC,CASSTGQGRNEQFF
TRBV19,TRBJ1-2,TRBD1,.,TGTGCCAGTAGTGGACGGACAGGGTTTGGCTACACCTTC,CASSGRTGFGYTF
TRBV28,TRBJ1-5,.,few,TGTGCCAGCAGTATACGAGGACTTAGCAATCAGCCCCAGCATTTT,CASSIRGLSNQPQHF
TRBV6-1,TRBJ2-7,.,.,TGTGCCAACAGTAAAGTAGCGTCCCAGACGATCTCCTACGAGCAGTACTTC,CANSKVASQTISYEQYF
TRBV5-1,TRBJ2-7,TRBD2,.,TGCGCCAGCAGCTTGGCAATCCCTAGCGGGATCGCCCCTTACGAGCAGTACTTC,CASSLAIPSGIAPYEQYF
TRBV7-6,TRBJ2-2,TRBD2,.,TGTGCCAGCAGCTTAGAAGGGACTAGCGGGAGAGACACCGGGGAGCTGTTTTTT,CASSLEGTSGRDTGELFF
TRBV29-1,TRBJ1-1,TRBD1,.,TGCAGCACAGACAGGGGATATGAAGCTTTCTTT,CSTDRGYEAFF
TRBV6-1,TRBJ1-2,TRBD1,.,TGTGCCAGCAGTGAAGGGACAGGACGTGGCTACACCTTC,CASSEGTGRGYTF
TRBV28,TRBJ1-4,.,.,TGTGCCAGCAAGGCTGGGAGCGAAAAACTGTTTTTT,CASKAGSEKLFF
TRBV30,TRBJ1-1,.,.,TGTGCCTGGAGGGACGGAGGTTACACTGAAGCTTTCTTT,CAWRDGGYTEAFF
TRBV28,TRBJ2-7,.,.,TGTGCCAGCAGTTACCCGGGTTCAAGATTCTACGAGCAGTACTTC,CASSYPGSRFYEQYF
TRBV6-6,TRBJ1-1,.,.,TGTGCCAGCAGTTCTAGTGGGACTGAAGCTTTCTTT,CASSSSGTEAFF
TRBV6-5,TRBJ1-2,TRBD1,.,TGTGCCAGCAGTTACTCAAGTACAGGGGCGGAAGGCTACACCTTC,CASSYSSTGAEGYTF
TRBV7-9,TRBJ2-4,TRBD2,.,TGTGCCAGCAGCCCAGGGGGACTAGCGTGGGCCAAAAACATTCAGTACTTC,CASSPGGLAWAKNIQYF
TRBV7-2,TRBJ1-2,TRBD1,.,TGTGCCAGCAGCCGAACCCGGGACAGCTATGGCTACACCTTC,CASSRTRDSYGYTF
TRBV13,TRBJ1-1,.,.,TGTGCCAGCAGCGCGGACAATGATCGTGAAGCTTTCTTT,CASSADNDREAFF
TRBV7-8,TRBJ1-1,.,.,TGTGCCAGCAGTCCCGTTACAAACACTGAAGCTTTCTTT,CASSPVTNTEAFF
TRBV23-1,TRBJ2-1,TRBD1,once,TGCGCCAGCAGTGCCTCAACGGCAGGGGGCTCCCGGGACAATGAGCAGTTCTTC,CASSASTAGGSRDNEQFF
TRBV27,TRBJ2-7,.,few,TGTGCCAGCAGTTTCTTCGCGGGACAGTCCTACGAGCAGTACTTC,CASSFFAGQSYEQYF
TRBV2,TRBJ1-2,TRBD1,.,TGTGCCAGCATTGAGGCCCGGGACAGTAGTAGTGGCTACACCTTC,CASIEARDSSSGYTF
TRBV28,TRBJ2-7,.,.,TGTGCCAGCATGCCGGGGTCCGTACCTAACTACGAGCAGTACTTC,CASMPGSVPNYEQYF
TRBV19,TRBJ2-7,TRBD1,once,TGTGCCAGTCGCCCCGGACAGGGTATTTACGAGCAGTACTTC,CASRPGQGIYEQYF
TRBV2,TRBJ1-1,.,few,TGTGCCAGCAACGAAGACATGAACACTGAAGCTTTCTTT,CASNEDMNTEAFF
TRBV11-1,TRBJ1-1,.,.,TGTGCCAGCAGCTCACCTACAGGCATGAACACTGAAGCTTTCTTT,CASSSPTGMNTEAFF